Each of the 27 T cell receptor beta chains below was sequenced from the same sample in a study of early T cells in non-severe SARS-CoV-2 infection. TCRdb fed the 5' RACE reads into MiXCR, producing one record per CDR3 protein. The sample lists approximately 20,000 distinct CDR3 sequences, 5.9% occurring once. Sequenced material: whole blood. These receptors all come from an adult who was a healthcare worker with PCR-confirmed SARS-CoV-2 infection or an uninfected control (not recorded which).

In this sample, this clonotype turned up many times. This chain links TRBV3-1 with TRBJ2-3; 10 bases match TRBD2. Germline V CDR1 and CDR2: LGHDT, YNNKEL (reference sequence). This CDR3 spans 16 amino acids. The J segment lost 2 bases and the V segment lost 3 bases, leaving 5 bases of the junction unmatched. In nucleotides, the CDR3 is TGTGCCAGCAGCCAGCACGGACTAGCGGACACAGATACGCAGTATTTT. The encoded protein is CASSQHGLADTDTQYF.

There are a few counts of this clonotype. The V and J genes are TRBV15 and TRBJ2-1; D remains ambiguous. CDR3 length: 15 residues. Germline CDR1 LNHNV, CDR2 YYDKDF (reference sequence). Trimming removed 0 bases from V and 2 bases from J, with 8 bases in between. The CDR3 sequence: CATSRDSGPYNEQFF. Here the CDR3 DNA reads TGTGCCACCAGCAGAGACTCCGGACCCTACAATGAGCAGTTCTTC.

There are many counts of this clonotype. The gene calls are TRBV6-1 and TRBJ2-7; 12 nucleotides line up with TRBD2. Trimming removed 3 bases from V and 4 bases from J; junction bases left unmatched: 4. The CDR3 spans 15 residues. CDR1 is MNHNS, CDR2 SASEGT, per germline. CDR3 coding DNA: TGTGCCAGCAGTGACCGTCTAGCGGGAGGGTACGAGCAGTACTTC. It yields the protein CASSDRLAGGYEQYF.

This clonotype has a count of ten or more. V usage is TRBV29-1 and J usage is TRBJ2-2; 8 bases are a match to TRBD1. V was clipped by 5 bases and J by 9 bases; unmatched bases: 14. This CDR3 spans 15 amino acids. CDR1 and CDR2 (germline): SQVTM, ANQGSEA. CDR3 sequence: CSVRTGTGTARELFF. The CDR3 region has the DNA TGCAGCGTTCGGACCGGGACAGGCACGGCGCGGGAGCTGTTTTTT.

This clonotype was observed at least ten times. CDR3 coding DNA: TGTGCCAGCAGCCTCCGAGCGGGAGGCGGAGATACGCAGTATTTT. It translates to CASSLRAGGGDTQYF. The V and J genes are TRBV3-1 and TRBJ2-3, with 9 bases fitting TRBD2. V trimming: 4 bases; J trimming: 5 bases; junction bases outside the gene matches: 7. This CDR3 has 15 residues. The germline gives CDR1 LGHDT, CDR2 YNNKEL (reference sequence).

Many counts were recorded for this clonotype. The chain employs TRBV20-1 and TRBJ1-1; a weak D match, TRBD1 (6 bases). The V gene's germline CDR1 is DFQATT and CDR2 SNEGSKA (reference sequence). The CDR3 extends over 13 amino acids. Deletions cut 5 bases from V and 2 bases from J, with 12 bases between. DNA for the CDR3: TGCAGTGCTCCGACAGGCGCCAACACTGAAGCTTTCTTT. Amino acid sequence: CSAPTGANTEAFF.

In its sample, this clonotype was seen many times. The chain links TRBV27 to TRBJ2-7, with 7 bases fitting TRBD1. The ends lost 3 bases at V and 6 bases at J; junction bases unmatched: 8. Germline assignment: CDR1 MNHEY and CDR2 SMNVEV (reference sequence). The CDR3 extends over 14 amino acids. In nucleotides, the CDR3 is TGTGCCAGCAGTTTTTCCGGGACAGTAAGCGAGCAGTACTTC. It translates to CASSFSGTVSEQYF.

This clonotype is termed medium-sized. The chain combines TRBV6-1 with TRBJ2-5; 8 bases are a match to TRBD1. The V gene's germline CDR1 is MNHNS and CDR2 SASEGT. The CDR3 consists of 15 residues. The J segment lost 1 base and the V segment lost 8 bases, leaving 9 bases of the junction unmatched. CDR3 amino acids: CASGPIQGGQETQYF. The CDR3 bases are TGTGCCAGCGGACCAATACAGGGGGGCCAAGAGACCCAGTACTTC.

This clonotype was counted many times. V and J are TRBV29-1 and TRBJ2-2; 14 nucleotides agree with TRBD2. CDR1 is SQVTM and CDR2 is ANQGSEA in the germline V gene. J was trimmed by 6 bases and V by 6 bases; bases with no gene match: 12. CDR3 length: 17 amino acids. The CDR3, as DNA: TGCAGCGTAGATCCGGGACTAGCGGGAGCCGGGGCCGGGGAGCTGTTTTTT. Its protein product is CSVDPGLAGAGAGELFF.

This clonotype was picked up a small number of times. The chain links TRBV25-1 to TRBJ1-6; 11 bases are a match to TRBD1. The germline V gene encodes CDR1 MGHDK and CDR2 SYGVNS. The CDR3 runs to 17 residues. V gave up 4 bases and J gave up 1 base; unmatched junction bases: 3. The CDR3 nucleotides read TGTGCCAGCAGTGGCGGGACAGGGGGGTCCTATAATTCACCCCTCCACTTT. This translates into CASSGGTGGSYNSPLHF. The variable domain in full, with the rest retrieved from reference TRBV25-1 and TRBJ1-6, is EADIYQTPRYLVIGTGKKITLECSQTMGHDKMYWYQQDPGMELHLIHYSYGVNSTEKGDLSSESTVSRIRTEHFPLTLESARPSHTSQYLCASSGGTGGSYNSPLHFGNGTRLTVT.

Many counts were recorded for this clonotype. The chain uses TRBV5-5 and TRBJ2-3, with D unclear. The germline V gene has CDR1 SGHKS and CDR2 YYEKEE (reference sequence). This CDR3 contains 14 residues. The V end lost 2 bases, the J end lost 0 bases, and 7 bases lay between the germline ends. The CDR3 nucleotides are TGTGCCAGCAGCTTTAAGCAAAGCACAGATACGCAGTATTTT. Translating it yields CASSFKQSTDTQYF.

This clonotype was seen many times. The chain recombines TRBV28 with TRBJ1-5; D gene uncertain. The CDR3 is 17 amino acids. Germline V gene sequence: CDR1 MDHEN, CDR2 SYDVKM. The V end lost 6 bases, the J end lost 4 bases, and 22 bases lay between the germline ends. The CDR3 is CASRSALFSGLNQPQHF. The DNA of the CDR3 is TGTGCCAGCAGGTCAGCCCTCTTTTCGGGGTTGAATCAGCCCCAGCATTTT. Full variable domain (rest looked up from reference TRBV28 and TRBJ1-5): DVKVTQSSRYLVKRTGEKVFLECVQDMDHENMFWYRQDPGLGLRLIYFSYDVKMKEKGDIPEGYSVSREKKERFSLILESASTNQTSMYLCASRSALFSGLNQPQHFGDGTRLSIL.

This clonotype was picked up many times. This chain joins TRBV7-9 and TRBJ2-5; 11 nucleotides align to TRBD2. This CDR3 comprises 16 residues. From germline, CDR1 is SEHNR and CDR2 FQNEAQ (reference sequence). Trimming removed 1 base from V and 1 base from J; junction bases left unmatched: 2. The CDR3 here is CASSLVGTSGQETQYF. The CDR3, as DNA: TGTGCCAGCAGCTTAGTCGGGACTAGCGGCCAAGAGACCCAGTACTTC.

A few counts support this clonotype. Since a much larger clone is just one base distant, this may be a read error. V gene TRBV18 combines with J gene TRBJ2-7, with D tentatively TRBD1 or TRBD2 (5 bases each). CDR1 and CDR2 from the germline V gene are KGHSH and LQKENI. This CDR3 has 15 residues. The CDR3 sequence: CGSSPPGTVIYEQYF. The CDR3 coding sequence is TGTGGCAGCTCACCACCTGGGACGGTGATCTACGAGCAGTACTTC.

In this sample, this clonotype is medium-sized. The V gene is TRBV27, the J gene TRBJ1-1, with D maybe TRBD1 (6 bases). Per the germline V gene, CDR1 is MNHEY and CDR2 is SMNVEV (reference sequence). CDR3 length equals 14 residues. V was shortened by 5 bases and J by 0 bases, with 10 bases between the two germline ends. The CDR3 bases are TGTGCCAGCAGTCGCAGGGGTTTGAACACTGAAGCTTTCTTT. Translated: CASSRRGLNTEAFF.

This clonotype was detected ten times or more. The CDR3 DNA sequence: TGCGCCAGCAGCTTGTCGGCGGGAAACTTGCGGAATGAGCAGTTCTTC. Protein: CASSLSAGNLRNEQFF. The V call is TRBV5-1, the J call TRBJ2-1; D is possibly TRBD2 (6 bases). CDR1 is SGHRS, CDR2 YFSETQ, per germline. V shed 1 base and J shed 7 bases, with 18 bases lying between them. The CDR3 runs 16 residues.

This clonotype is medium-sized by share. V usage is TRBV20-1 and J usage is TRBJ2-3, with 7 bases that match TRBD2. Unmatched junction bases numbered 2, after V lost 1 base and J lost 1 base. Germline V CDR1 and CDR2: DFQATT, SNEGSKA (reference sequence). The CDR3 has 14 amino acids. CDR3 region: CSARGAGGTDTQYF. CDR3 in DNA: TGCAGTGCTAGAGGGGCGGGAGGCACAGATACGCAGTATTTT.

This clonotype was counted at least ten times. The conserved final phenylalanine or tryptophan is absent from the CDR3, which likely points to a read error. V is TRBV12-3 or TRBV12-4 and J is TRBJ2-1, with 8 positions matching TRBD2. This CDR3 has 16 amino acids. The junction had 10 bases not matched to a gene; V was cut back by 4 bases and J by 5 bases. CDR3 DNA sequence: TGTGCCAGCAGTTCCGATCCGGGACTAGTTAACAATGAGCAGTTCTTA. It specifies CASSSDPGLVNNEQFL.

This clonotype has at least ten counts. V gene TRBV3-1 combines with J gene TRBJ1-1; D remains ambiguous. Germline-derived CDR1 and CDR2 are LGHDT and YNNKEL (reference sequence). Trimming left V 5 bases short and J 10 bases short, with 20 bases between. This CDR3 is built from 14 residues. The DNA of the CDR3 is TGTGCCAGCAGCTTCCGCAACCCCGGTGAAAGAGCTTTCTTT. Its translation: CASSFRNPGERAFF.

This clonotype came up many times. This chain connects TRBV6-1 to TRBJ2-5; 7 bases map to TRBD2. J was trimmed by 4 bases and V by 0 bases; bases with no gene match: 14. The germline V gene encodes CDR1 MNHNS and CDR2 SASEGT. The CDR3 extends over 18 amino acids. The CDR3 DNA is TGTGCCAGCAGTGAAGCCCCCGGTCTGGCGGGAGTCCTAGAGACCCAGTACTTC. Encoded protein: CASSEAPGLAGVLETQYF.

This clonotype came up many times. The chain is built from TRBV2 and TRBJ2-3; 7 bases map to TRBD2. With V trimmed by 5 bases and J by 3 bases, 8 bases remained unmatched. In germline, CDR1 is SNHLY, CDR2 FYNNEI. The CDR3 sequence is 15 residues long. The CDR3, as DNA: TGTGCCAGCAGTCGGCGGGAGACCGGGACAGATACGCAGTATTTT. Translated: CASSRRETGTDTQYF.

This clonotype was counted ten times or more. CDR3 nucleotides: TGCAGTGCTAGATCGGGGGTAGCGGAGACCAATGAGCAGTTCTTC. It yields the protein CSARSGVAETNEQFF. V and J are TRBV20-1 and TRBJ2-1; D might be TRBD2 (6 bases). Germline CDR1 and CDR2: DFQATT and SNEGSKA (reference sequence). The CDR3 consists of 15 residues. V lost 2 bases to trimming and J lost 6 bases, with 17 bases between them.

This clonotype qualifies as medium-sized. The chain links TRBV7-9 to TRBJ2-1; D gene unclear. V lost 2 bases and J 7 bases, leaving 12 bases between the germline ends. The CDR3 extends over 14 amino acids. Germline values: CDR1 SEHNR, CDR2 FQNEAQ (reference sequence). The CDR3 sequence: CASSLFLVGNEQFF. The CDR3, as DNA: TGTGCCAGCAGCTTATTTCTGGTGGGGAATGAGCAGTTCTTC.

This clonotype occurred many times. The rearrangement uses TRBV11-2 and TRBJ1-1, with D perhaps TRBD1 (5 bases). CDR1 is SGHAT and CDR2 is FQNNGV in the germline V gene. The CDR3 runs 14 residues. The V end was cut by 0 bases, the J end by 5 bases, with 10 bases between. Here the CDR3 reads CASSLDRDGTEAFF. CDR3 nucleotides: TGTGCCAGCAGCTTAGACAGGGATGGGACTGAAGCTTTCTTT.

Many counts were recorded for this clonotype. The rearrangement links TRBV11-2 to TRBJ2-5; possibly TRBD2 for D (6 bases). The germline gives CDR1 SGHAT, CDR2 FQNNGV. Between the trimmed V and J ends, which lost 7 bases and 4 bases, there was a span of 22 bases. The CDR3 runs 16 residues. CDR3 in DNA: TGTGCCAGCACCCAATCCCTGGAGGGTTCCCTAGAGACCCAGTACTTC. Amino acid sequence: CASTQSLEGSLETQYF.

This clonotype has at least ten counts. CDR3 DNA: TGTGCCAGCAGCCGGGGGACAGGGGGCTCCGAGCAGTACTTC. Protein: CASSRGTGGSEQYF. The chain carries TRBV3-1 and TRBJ2-7; 12 bases agree with TRBD1. CDR1 and CDR2 (germline): LGHDT, YNNKEL (reference sequence). The J segment lost 6 bases and the V segment lost 4 bases, leaving 4 bases of the junction unmatched. There are 14 residues in the CDR3.

At least ten counts were recorded for this clonotype. This chain links TRBV27 with TRBJ2-2; the match to TRBD1 covers 10 bases. CDR1 MNHEY and CDR2 SMNVEV come from the germline V gene (reference sequence). The ends lost 6 bases at V and 2 bases at J; junction bases unmatched: 6. The CDR3 is made up of 16 amino acids. The CDR3 sequence: CASSTGTGVNTGELFF. The CDR3 bases are TGTGCCAGCAGCACCGGGACAGGGGTTAACACCGGGGAGCTGTTTTTT.